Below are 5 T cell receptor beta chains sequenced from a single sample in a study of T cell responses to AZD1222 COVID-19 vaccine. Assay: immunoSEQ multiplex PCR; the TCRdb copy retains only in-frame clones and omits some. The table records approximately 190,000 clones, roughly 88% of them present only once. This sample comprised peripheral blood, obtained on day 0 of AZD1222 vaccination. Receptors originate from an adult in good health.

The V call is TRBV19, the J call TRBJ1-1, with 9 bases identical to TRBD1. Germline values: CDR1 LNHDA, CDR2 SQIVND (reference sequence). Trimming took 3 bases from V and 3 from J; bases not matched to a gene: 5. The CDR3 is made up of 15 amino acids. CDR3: CASSIGRDRDTEAFF. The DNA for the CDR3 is TGTGCCAGTAGTATTGGCCGGGACAGGGACACTGAAGCTTTCTTT. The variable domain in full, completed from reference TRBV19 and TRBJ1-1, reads DGGITQSPKYLFRKEGQNVTLSCEQNLNHDAMYWYRQDPGQGLRLIYYSQIVNDFQKGDIAEGYSVSREKKESFPLTVTSAQKNPTAFYLCASSIGRDRDTEAFFGQGTRLTVV.

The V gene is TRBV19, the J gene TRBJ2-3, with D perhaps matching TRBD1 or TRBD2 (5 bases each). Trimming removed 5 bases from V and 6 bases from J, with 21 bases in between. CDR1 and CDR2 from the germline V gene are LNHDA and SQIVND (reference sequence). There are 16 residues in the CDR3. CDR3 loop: CASSPAAGLQADTQYF. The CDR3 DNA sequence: TGTGCCAGTAGTCCCGCGGCGGGCCTACAGGCGGATACGCAGTATTTT. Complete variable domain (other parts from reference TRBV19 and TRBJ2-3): DGGITQSPKYLFRKEGQNVTLSCEQNLNHDAMYWYRQDPGQGLRLIYYSQIVNDFQKGDIAEGYSVSREKKESFPLTVTSAQKNPTAFYLCASSPAAGLQADTQYFGPGTRLTVL.

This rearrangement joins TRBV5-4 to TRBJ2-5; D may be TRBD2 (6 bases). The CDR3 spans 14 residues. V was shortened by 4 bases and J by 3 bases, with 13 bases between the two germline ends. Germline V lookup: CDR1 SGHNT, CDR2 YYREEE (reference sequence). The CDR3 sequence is CASSAGGLKETQYF. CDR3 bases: TGTGCCAGCAGCGCCGGAGGGCTTAAAGAGACCCAGTACTTC.

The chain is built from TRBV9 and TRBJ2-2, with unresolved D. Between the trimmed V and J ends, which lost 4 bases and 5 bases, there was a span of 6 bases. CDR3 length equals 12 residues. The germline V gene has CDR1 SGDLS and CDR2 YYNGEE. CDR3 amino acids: CASSPQTGELFF. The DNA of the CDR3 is TGTGCCAGCAGCCCTCAGACCGGGGAGCTGTTTTTT.

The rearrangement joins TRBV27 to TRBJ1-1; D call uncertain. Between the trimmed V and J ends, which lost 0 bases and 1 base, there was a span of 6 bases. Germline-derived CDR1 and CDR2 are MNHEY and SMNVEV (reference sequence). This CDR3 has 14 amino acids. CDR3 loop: CASSLSTGNTEAFF. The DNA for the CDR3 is TGTGCCAGCAGTTTATCGACGGGGAACACTGAAGCTTTCTTT.